This T cell receptor (beta chain) was captured by sequencing in a study of T-cell reconstitution after alpha-beta-depleted transplantation in children. This clonotype appeared many times. Germline lookup yields CDR1 SQVTM and CDR2 ANQGSEA. The ends were cut back, 7 bases at V and 6 bases at J, with 10 bases in the middle. CDR3 size: 11 residues. Preparation of the TCRbeta library was carried out with unique molecular identifiers. TCRdb processed the PCR reads anew with MiXCR; each CDR3 protein has one entry. Here the sample spans about 370,000 distinct CDR3 sequences, around 21% being singletons. The starting material was PBMCs from the stem cell graft donor, obtained from the stem cell graft. The source is a human donor who donated a stem cell graft to a child with acute myeloid leukemia. The chain uses TRBV29-1 and TRBJ2-1, with D maybe TRBD2 (5 bases). CDR3 nucleotide sequence: TGCAGCGGGTTACTAGGCAATGAGCAGTTCTTC. It codes for CSGLLGNEQFF.